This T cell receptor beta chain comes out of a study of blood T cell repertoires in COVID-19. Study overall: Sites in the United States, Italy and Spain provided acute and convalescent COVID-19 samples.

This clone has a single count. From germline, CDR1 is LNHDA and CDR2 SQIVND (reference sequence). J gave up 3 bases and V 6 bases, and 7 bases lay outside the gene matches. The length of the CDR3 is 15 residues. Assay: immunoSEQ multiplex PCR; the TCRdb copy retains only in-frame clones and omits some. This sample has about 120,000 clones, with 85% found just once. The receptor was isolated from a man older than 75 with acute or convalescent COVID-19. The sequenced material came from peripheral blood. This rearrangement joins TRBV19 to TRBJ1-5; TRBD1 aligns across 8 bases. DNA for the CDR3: TGTGCCAGTAGCCGACAGGGGAGTAACAATCAGCCCCAGCATTTT. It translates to CASSRQGSNNQPQHF.